This T cell receptor (beta chain) was recovered during a study of T cell responses to AZD1222 COVID-19 vaccine. Study details: Investigators merged groups given second doses at roughly 4 or roughly 12 weeks.

This clone was observed a handful of times. The ends were cut back, 1 base at V and 6 bases at J, with 10 bases in the middle. Germline V gives CDR1 SGHRS, CDR2 YFSETQ. CDR3 length: 14 residues. Assay: immunoSEQ multiplex PCR; the TCRdb copy retains only in-frame clones and omits some. The data hold 200,000 or so clones, with around 89% observed a single time. V and J are TRBV5-1 and TRBJ2-2; a weak D match, TRBD1 (6 bases). Specimen: peripheral blood, collected on day 0 of AZD1222 vaccination. This clonotype originated in an adult in good health. CDR3 DNA: TGCGCCAGCAGCTTGCAAGGGGGTGCCGGGGAGCTGTTTTTT. Translation gives CASSLQGGAGELFF.